The 8 T cell receptor beta chains below all came from one sample that was sequenced in a study of cytomegalovirus exposure and HLA in healthy donors. The data were produced by immunoSEQ multiplex PCR, yet TCRdb's version contains in-frame clones alone and is incomplete. Of roughly 130,000 clones detected, approximately 87% appear once; the ten largest clones hold about 2.8%. Sequenced material: PBMCs. These receptors came from a man younger than 35 in good health and CMV-seronegative.

This clone was found a few times. The rearrangement links TRBV6-6 to TRBJ2-7; D is possibly TRBD2 (6 bases). V shed 0 bases and J shed 0 bases, with 12 bases lying between them. The CDR3 has 16 residues. CDR1 and CDR2 (germline): MNHNY, SVGAGI (reference sequence). The CDR3 bases are TGTGCCAGCAGTTACTCCGGGACTGACCTCTCCTACGAGCAGTACTTC. This encodes CASSYSGTDLSYEQYF.

The chain has TRBV5-1 and TRBJ2-3; 7 nucleotides line up with TRBD2. CDR1 and CDR2 from the germline V gene are SGHRS and YFSETQ. CDR3 length: 17 amino acids. V gave up 3 bases and J gave up 2 bases; unmatched junction bases: 12. The CDR3 coding sequence is TGCGCCAGCAGCTCCTCTGCCCAGCGGGGTATCACAGATACGCAGTATTTT. It encodes CASSSSAQRGITDTQYF.

The sample holds one count of this clone. The chain recombines TRBV6-4 with TRBJ2-3; perhaps TRBD2 as D (5 bases). Germline lookup yields CDR1 MRHNA and CDR2 SNTAGT. The germline V and J ends were trimmed by 4 bases and 9 bases, with 14 bases remaining between them. The CDR3 length is 13 residues. CDR3 in DNA: TGTGCCAGCAGTGGGAATGGAGAGGGCACGCAGTATTTT. This encodes CASSGNGEGTQYF.

The chain recombines TRBV18 with TRBJ2-1; weak D call: TRBD2 (7 bases). The germline V gene encodes CDR1 KGHSH and CDR2 LQKENI. Trimming took 6 bases from V and 1 from J, leaving 13 bases between them. This CDR3 comprises 15 residues. CDR3 DNA: TGTGCCAGCTCGGGGGGGGCGGAATCCTACAATGAGCAGTTCTTC. Amino acid sequence: CASSGGAESYNEQFF.

The rearrangement joins TRBV7-7 to TRBJ2-1; 10 bases are a match to TRBD2. The CDR3 sequence is 15 residues long. V was pared by 5 bases and J by 0 bases, with 1 base of the junction left unmatched. CDR1 is SSHAT, CDR2 FNYEAQ, per germline (reference sequence). The CDR3 region is CASSASGSSYNEQFF. CDR3 nucleotide sequence: TGTGCCAGCAGCGCTAGCGGGAGCTCCTACAATGAGCAGTTCTTC.

V usage is TRBV12-5 and J usage is TRBJ2-7, with a weak D call TRBD1 (5 bases). V was clipped by 4 bases and J by 4 bases, with 20 bases between them. Germline CDR1 LGHNT, CDR2 FRNRAP. The CDR3 runs to 16 residues. CDR3 in DNA: TGTGCTAGTGGTTGGGGCCCGGAGATAAAACGTTACGAGCAGTACTTC. Protein product: CASGWGPEIKRYEQYF.

The chain has TRBV12-1 and TRBJ2-1; TRBD2 is the table's D call, not checked against the DNA. TRBV12-1 is classified as a pseudogene. There are 19 residues in the CDR3. DNA for the CDR3: TGTGCCAGCAGCCCCTTTGGGTGGGGACTGCCCGACTCCTACAATGAGCAGTTCTTC. Protein sequence: CASSPFGWGLPDSYNEQFF.

The CDR3 loop reads CASSLGGSPNTGELFF. The DNA for the CDR3 is TGTGCCAGCAGCTTGGGCGGCAGCCCGAACACCGGGGAGCTGTTTTTT. The chain uses TRBV5-4 and TRBJ2-2; D remains unclear. Trimming left V 0 bases short and J 0 bases short, with 9 bases between. This CDR3 spans 16 amino acids. Germline V gene lookup returns CDR1 SGHNT and CDR2 YYREEE (reference sequence).